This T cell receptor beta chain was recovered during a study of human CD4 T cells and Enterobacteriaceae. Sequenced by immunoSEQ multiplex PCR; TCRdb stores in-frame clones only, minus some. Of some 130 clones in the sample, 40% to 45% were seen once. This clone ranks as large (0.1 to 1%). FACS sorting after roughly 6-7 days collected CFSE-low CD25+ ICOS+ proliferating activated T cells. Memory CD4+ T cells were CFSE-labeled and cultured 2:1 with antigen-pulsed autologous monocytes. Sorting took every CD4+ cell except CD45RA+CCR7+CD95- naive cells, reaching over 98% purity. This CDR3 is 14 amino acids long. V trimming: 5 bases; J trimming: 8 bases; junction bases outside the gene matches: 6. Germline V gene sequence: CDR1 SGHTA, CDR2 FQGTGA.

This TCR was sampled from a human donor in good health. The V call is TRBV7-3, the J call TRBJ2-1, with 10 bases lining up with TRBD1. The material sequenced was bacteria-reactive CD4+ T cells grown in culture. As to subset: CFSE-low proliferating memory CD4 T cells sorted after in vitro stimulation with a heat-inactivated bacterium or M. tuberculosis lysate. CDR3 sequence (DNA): TGTGCCAGCAGCCTCCGACAGGGGGCAGATGAGCAGTTCTTC. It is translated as CASSLRQGADEQFF.